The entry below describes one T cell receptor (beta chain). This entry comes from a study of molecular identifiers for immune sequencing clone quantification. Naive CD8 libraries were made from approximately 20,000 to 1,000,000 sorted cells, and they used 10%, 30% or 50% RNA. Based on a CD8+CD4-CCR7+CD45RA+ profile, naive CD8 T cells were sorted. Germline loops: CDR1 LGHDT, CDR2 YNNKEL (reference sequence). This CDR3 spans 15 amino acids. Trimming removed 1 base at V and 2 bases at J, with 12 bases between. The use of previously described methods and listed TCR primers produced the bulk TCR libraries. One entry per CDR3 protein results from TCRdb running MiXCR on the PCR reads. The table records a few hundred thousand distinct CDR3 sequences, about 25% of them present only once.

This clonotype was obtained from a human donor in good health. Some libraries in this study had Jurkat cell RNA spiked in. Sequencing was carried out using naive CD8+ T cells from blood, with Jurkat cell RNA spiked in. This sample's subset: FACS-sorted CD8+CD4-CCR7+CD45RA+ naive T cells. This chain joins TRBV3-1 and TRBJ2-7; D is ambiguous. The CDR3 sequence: CASSQAPPTAYEQYF. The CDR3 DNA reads TGTGCCAGCAGCCAAGCCCCCCCCACAGCCTACGAGCAGTACTTC.